This T cell receptor beta chain was documented in a study of T cell clonality in common variable immunodeficiency. Whole-study results and caveats: Authors noted CVID clonality's cause needs subpopulation repertoire sequencing. TCRbeta clonality was increased in CVID versus healthy controls.

This clone turned up a few times. Its antigen is currently unknown. Read data end 3 residues before the CDR3 end; the end is taken from the germline J gene. Control and CVID samples contributed equal amounts of genomic DNA. Sequencing was performed with immunoSEQ multiplex PCR; in TCRdb, only in-frame clones are kept and a portion is missing. The data list under 35,000 clones, none observed once; 3.5% to 4.5% falls to the top ten. Trimming stripped 3 bases from V and 3 bases from J, with 10 bases between. The germline V gene has CDR1 SGHAT and CDR2 FQDESV (reference sequence). The CDR3 totals 14 residues.

J is TRBJ2-3 and V is TRBV11-1; tentatively, D is TRBD2 (6 bases). The sequencing input was peripheral blood mononuclear cells. This receptor was obtained from a person aged 18 to 75 in good health. CDR3 DNA (partial): TGTGCCAGCAGCTTTGGTGGGGGGACAGATACG. Its translation is CASSFGGGTDT. The full-length CDR3 reads as CASSFGGGTDTQYF.